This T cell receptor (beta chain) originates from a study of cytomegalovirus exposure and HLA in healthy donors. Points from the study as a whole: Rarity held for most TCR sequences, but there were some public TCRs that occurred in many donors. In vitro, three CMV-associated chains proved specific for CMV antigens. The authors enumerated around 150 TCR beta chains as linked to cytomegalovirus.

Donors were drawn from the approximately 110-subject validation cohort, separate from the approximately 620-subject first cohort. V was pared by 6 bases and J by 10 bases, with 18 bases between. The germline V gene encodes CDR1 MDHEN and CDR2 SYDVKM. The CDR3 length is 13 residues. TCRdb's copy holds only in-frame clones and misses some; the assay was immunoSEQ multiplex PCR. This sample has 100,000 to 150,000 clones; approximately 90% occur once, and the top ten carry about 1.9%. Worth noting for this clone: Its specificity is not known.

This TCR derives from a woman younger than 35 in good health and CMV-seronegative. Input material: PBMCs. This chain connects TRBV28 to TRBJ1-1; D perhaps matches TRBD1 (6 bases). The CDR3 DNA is TGTGCCAGCAGGGGGTGGCAGGGGTTTCGAGCTTTCTTT. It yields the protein CASRGWQGFRAFF.